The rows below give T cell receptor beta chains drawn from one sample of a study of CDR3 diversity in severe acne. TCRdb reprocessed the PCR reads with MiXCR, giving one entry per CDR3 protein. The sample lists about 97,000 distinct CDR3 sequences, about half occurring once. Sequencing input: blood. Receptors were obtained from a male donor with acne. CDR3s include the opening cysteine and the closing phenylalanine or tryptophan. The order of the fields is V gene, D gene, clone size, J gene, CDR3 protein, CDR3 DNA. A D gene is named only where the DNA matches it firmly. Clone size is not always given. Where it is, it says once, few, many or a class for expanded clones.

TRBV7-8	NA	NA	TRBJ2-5	CASSGDFGETQYF	TGTGCCAGCAGCGGGGACTTCGGAGAGACCCAGTACTTC
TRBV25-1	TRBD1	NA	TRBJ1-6	CASRQGGENSPLHF	TGTGCCAGCAGGCAAGGGGGCGAAAATTCACCCCTCCACTTT
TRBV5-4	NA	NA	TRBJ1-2	CASSSPRDRTNYGYTF	TGTGCCAGCAGTTCCCCCCGGGACCGAACTAACTATGGCTACACCTTC
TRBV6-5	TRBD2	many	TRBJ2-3	CASSYDGIAGLDTQYF	TGTGCCAGCAGTTACGACGGAATAGCGGGATTAGATACGCAGTATTTT
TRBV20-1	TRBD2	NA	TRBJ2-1	CSARDVTSGRGVNEQFF	TGCAGTGCTAGAGATGTAACTAGCGGGAGGGGCGTAAATGAGCAGTTCTTC
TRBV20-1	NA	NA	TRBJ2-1	CSGTSGGVLF	TGCAGTGGTACCTCAGGTGGTGTGTTGTTC
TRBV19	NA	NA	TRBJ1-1	CASSSSQGMDVTEAFF	TGTGCCAGTAGTAGTAGCCAGGGTATGGATGTCACTGAAGCTTTCTTT
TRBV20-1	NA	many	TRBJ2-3	CSAPGEFSTDTQYF	TGCAGTGCCCCGGGAGAGTTTAGCACAGATACGCAGTATTTT
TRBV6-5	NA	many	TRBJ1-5	CASSFREGSNQPQHF	TGTGCCAGCAGTTTTCGAGAGGGTAGCAATCAGCCCCAGCATTTT
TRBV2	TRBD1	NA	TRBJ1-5	CASTTGTGEYANQPQHF	TGTGCTAGCACCACCGGGACAGGGGAATATGCCAATCAGCCCCAGCATTTT
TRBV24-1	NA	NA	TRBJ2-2	CATSDLHRGAEESGELFF	TGTGCCACCAGTGATTTGCATAGGGGGGCGGAGGAATCCGGGGAGCTGTTTTTT
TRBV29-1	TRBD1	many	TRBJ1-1	CSAGTANTEAFF	TGCAGCGCAGGGACAGCGAACACTGAAGCTTTCTTT
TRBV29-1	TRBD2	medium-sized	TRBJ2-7	CSVAVAGGAYEQYF	TGCAGCGTTGCGGTCGCGGGAGGCGCCTACGAGCAGTACTTC
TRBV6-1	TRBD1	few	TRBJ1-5	CASRKTGGIQPQHF	TGTGCCAGCAGAAAAACAGGGGGCATTCAGCCCCAGCATTTT
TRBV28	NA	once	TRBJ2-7	CASVQGGLYEQYF	TGTGCCAGCGTTCAGGGGGGGCTCTACGAGCAGTACTTC
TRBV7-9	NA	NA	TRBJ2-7	CASSSGQGGGYTFERYF	NA
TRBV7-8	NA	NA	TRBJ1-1	CASRWGRHTEAFF	TGTGCCAGCCGATGGGGGCGTCACACTGAAGCTTTCTTT
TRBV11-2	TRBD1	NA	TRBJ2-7	CATAGGEYEQYF	TGTGCCACCGCAGGGGGAGAGTACGAGCAGTACTTC
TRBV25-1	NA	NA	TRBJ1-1	CASSEISMGGLGEAFF	TGTGCCAGCAGTGAAATAAGTATGGGGGGGCTAGGTGAAGCTTTCTTT
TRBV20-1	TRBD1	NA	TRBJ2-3	CSARGGTGSGTDTQYF	TGCAGTGCTAGAGGCGGGACAGGGAGCGGCACAGATACGCAGTATTTT
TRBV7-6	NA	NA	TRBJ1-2	CASSLDSAGDYGYTF	TGTGCCAGCAGCCTGGACAGCGCGGGGGACTATGGCTACACCTTC
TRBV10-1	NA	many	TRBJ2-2	CANSEHSNTGELFF	TGCGCCAACAGTGAACACTCGAACACCGGGGAGCTGTTTTTT
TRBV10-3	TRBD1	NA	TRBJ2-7	CAISAAGQASYEQYF	TGTGCCATCAGTGCCGCGGGACAGGCTTCCTACGAGCAGTACTTC
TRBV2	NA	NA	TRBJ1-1	CASSEIPTGNTEAFF	TGTGCCAGCAGTGAGATTCCGACGGGGAACACTGAAGCTTTCTTT
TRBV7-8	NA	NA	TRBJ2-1	CAGAIGGGGAEGNEQFF	TGTGCCGGCGCGATAGGGGGGGGGGGGGCGGAGGGAAATGAGCAGTTCTTC
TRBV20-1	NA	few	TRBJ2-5	CSARDGGTASGETQYF	TGCAGTGCTAGAGATGGGGGTACCGCTAGTGGAGAGACCCAGTACTTC
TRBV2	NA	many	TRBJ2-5	CASSADWQETQYF	TGTGCCAGCAGCGCGGACTGGCAAGAGACCCAGTACTTC
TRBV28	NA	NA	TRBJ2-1	CASTAPLGHGNEQFF	TGTGCCAGCACCGCCCCCTTAGGACATGGTAATGAGCAGTTCTTC